The next 2 T cell receptor beta chains were all read from a single sample in a study of human T cells and chemical hapten exposure. Each CDR3 protein is one row after TCRdb ran MiXCR on the RACE reads. Here the sample spans under 200,000 distinct CDR3 sequences, about 14% being singletons. Time point: patch test 1, 2 weeks after DPC sensitization. Treatment meaning: therapeutic diphenylcyclopropenone sensitization with weekly scalp DPC. This specimen was whole blood, taken in connection with sensitization to the hapten diphenylcyclopropenone (DPC). The origin of the receptors is a woman between 25 and 40 years old with alopecia areata. Some clones in this sample may be carry-over from other donors' samples.

This clonotype was found a few times. The V call is TRBV7-9, the J call TRBJ2-7; 9 bases agree with TRBD2. The CDR3 length is 19 residues. Germline V gene data show CDR1 as SEHNR and CDR2 as FQNEAQ (reference sequence). Losses at the gene ends were 3 bases for V and 2 bases for J; bases not matched to a gene: 17. The CDR3: CASSLSRGVSGRGPYEQYF. The CDR3 DNA reads as TGTGCCAGCAGCTTGTCTAGGGGAGTTAGCGGGAGAGGGCCCTACGAGCAGTACTTC.

The V and J genes are TRBV5-1 and TRBJ2-2; maybe TRBD2 (6 bases). This CDR3 is 16 amino acids long. V lost 10 bases and J 1 base, leaving 20 bases between the germline ends. Germline loops: CDR1 SGHRS, CDR2 YFSETQ. CDR3 DNA sequence: TGCGCCTCAAGGAGAATTGCGGGGAAGAACACCGGGGAGCTGTTTTTT. It translates to CASRRIAGKNTGELFF. Complete variable domain (other parts from reference TRBV5-1 and TRBJ2-2): KAGVTQTPRYLIKTRGQQVTLSCSPISGHRSVSWYQQTPGQGLQFLFEYFSETQRNKGNFPGRFSGRQFSNSRSEMNVSTLELGDSALYLCASRRIAGKNTGELFFGEGSRLTVL.